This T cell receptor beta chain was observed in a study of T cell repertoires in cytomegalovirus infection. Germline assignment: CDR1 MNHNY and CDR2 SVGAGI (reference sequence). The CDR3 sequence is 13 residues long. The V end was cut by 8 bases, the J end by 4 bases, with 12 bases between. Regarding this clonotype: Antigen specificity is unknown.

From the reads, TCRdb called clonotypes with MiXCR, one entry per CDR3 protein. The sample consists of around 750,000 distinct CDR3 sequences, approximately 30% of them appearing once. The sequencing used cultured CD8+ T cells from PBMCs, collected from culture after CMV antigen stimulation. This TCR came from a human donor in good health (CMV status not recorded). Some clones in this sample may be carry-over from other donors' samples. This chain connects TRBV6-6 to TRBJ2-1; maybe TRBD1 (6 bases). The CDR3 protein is CASVQGQYNEQFF. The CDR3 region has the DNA TGTGCCAGCGTACAGGGACAATACAATGAGCAGTTCTTC.